This T cell receptor (beta chain) was identified in a study of shared clonotypes between healthy human individuals. Genomic DNA of every subset was divided equally among multiple immunoSEQ plates. Replicate PCRs run on unsorted PBMC used 300 ng DNA, which was 30,000 to 35,000 T cell genomes. Data came from immunoSEQ multiplex PCR; TCRdb stores just in-frame clones and leaves some out. The sample lists some 470,000 clones; about 82% were seen once. The V segment lost 0 bases and the J segment 5 bases; nucleotides outside the gene matches: 11. Germline V gives CDR1 SGDLS, CDR2 YYNGEE. The CDR3 contains 17 residues.

The sample comprised PBMCs. The V call is TRBV9, the J call TRBJ2-3; TRBD1 matches at 8 bases. This sequence was found in a woman between 40 and 50 years old in good health. Some clones in this sample may be carry-over from other donors' samples. This CDR3 is CASSVAGSAGGLDTQYF. CDR3 nucleotide sequence: TGTGCCAGCAGCGTAGCTGGGTCGGCAGGGGGCTTAGATACGCAGTATTTT.